Presented here are 12 T cell receptor beta chains from one specimen sequenced in a study of molecular identifiers for immune sequencing clone quantification. MiXCR was run by TCRdb on the PCR reads, yielding one entry per CDR3 protein. The profile covers 490,000 or so distinct CDR3 sequences, with around a fifth appearing a single time and around 0.84% taken by the ten largest. Sample: naive CD8+ T cells from blood, with Jurkat cell RNA spiked in. Documented subset: FACS-sorted CD8+CD4-CCR7+CD45RA+ naive T cells. These receptors were collected from a human donor in good health. Some libraries in this study had Jurkat cell RNA spiked in.

Note on this clonotype: This may be a read error, as it is one base from a much larger clone. The V and J genes are TRBV20-1 and TRBJ2-7; D possibly corresponds to TRBD2 (5 bases). Per the germline V gene, CDR1 is DFQATT and CDR2 is SNEGSKA (reference sequence). V was pared by 3 bases and J by 2 bases, with 11 bases between. This CDR3 is built from 13 residues. For the CDR3, the DNA is TGCAGTGCTAGGACTATGCCTGCCTACGAGCAGTACTTC. It specifies CSARTMPAYEQYF.

A few counts support this clonotype. The V gene is TRBV28, the J gene TRBJ2-1; D uncertain. The V gene lost 6 bases and the J gene lost 8 bases, with 23 bases spanning the gap. Germline CDR1 MDHEN, CDR2 SYDVKM. This CDR3 has 16 amino acids. In DNA form, the CDR3 reads TGTGCCAGCAGCTCCCCGAAGCAGGATGCGACCGATGAGCAGTTCTTC. As protein: CASSSPKQDATDEQFF.

Comments on this clonotype: At one end, the junction sequence differs from germline, possibly due to a read error. The genes are TRBV4-1 and TRBJ2-3; either TRBD1 or TRBD2 may supply D (5 bases each). Per the germline V gene, CDR1 is MGHRA and CDR2 is YSYEKL. This CDR3 contains 16 residues. The CDR3 loop is CARSQNGATSTDTQYF. CDR3 coding DNA: TGCGCCCGCAGCCAAAACGGGGCCACTAGCACAGATACGCAGTATTTT.

This clonotype appeared many times. This chain links TRBV12-5 with TRBJ2-3, with TRBD2 matching over 8 bases. The length of the CDR3 is 17 residues. Germline assignment: CDR1 LGHNT and CDR2 FRNRAP. The V gene end was trimmed by 2 bases and the J gene end by 4 bases; junction bases not matched to a gene: 11. In DNA form, the CDR3 reads TGTGCTAGTGGTTTGATGGGGGGACTAGTCGGCTCAGATACGCAGTATTTT. Encoded protein: CASGLMGGLVGSDTQYF.

This clonotype showed up many times. This chain links TRBV7-2 with TRBJ2-1, with D tentatively TRBD1 (6 bases). The CDR3 has 15 amino acids. Looked up from germline, CDR1 is SGHTA and CDR2 is FQGNSA. V was pared by 6 bases and J by 0 bases, with 12 bases between. In DNA form, the CDR3 reads TGTGCCAGCAGATACGACAGGAGCTCCTACAATGAGCAGTTCTTC. Its protein product is CASRYDRSSYNEQFF.

The rearrangement links TRBV20-1 to TRBJ2-7; 10 positions agree with TRBD1. With 2 bases clipped from V and 5 bases from J, the junction kept 9 bases outside the gene matches. This CDR3 is built from 15 residues. Germline V gene lookup returns CDR1 DFQATT and CDR2 SNEGSKA (reference sequence). The CDR3 protein is CSARPHRDRGDEQYF. In DNA, the CDR3 is TGCAGTGCTAGACCCCACCGGGACAGGGGCGACGAGCAGTACTTC.

The rearrangement links TRBV6-5 to TRBJ1-4; D is possibly TRBD1 (6 bases). The CDR3 covers 14 residues. The germline V gene has CDR1 MNHEY and CDR2 SVGAGI. The ends were cut back, 6 bases at V and 5 bases at J, with 13 bases in the middle. CDR3 coding DNA: TGTGCCAGCAGCCCGGGACACGCCAATGAAAAACTGTTTTTT. Its translation: CASSPGHANEKLFF.

This clonotype was found many times. The chain combines TRBV20-1 with TRBJ1-1; 7 bases agree with TRBD1. Germline-derived CDR1 and CDR2 are DFQATT and SNEGSKA (reference sequence). The CDR3 is made up of 14 amino acids. V lost 3 bases to trimming and J lost 1 base; unmatched junction nucleotides: 5. DNA of the CDR3: TGCAGTGCTAGTAGGGAGGGGGCGAACACTGAAGCTTTCTTT. Translated: CSASREGANTEAFF.

Only a few counts were recorded for this clonotype. The CDR3 protein is CASSPDGGQPFVYEQYF. The CDR3 bases are TGTGCCAGCAGCCCCGACGGAGGGCAGCCCTTCGTATACGAGCAGTACTTC. This chain joins TRBV27 and TRBJ2-7; weak D call: TRBD2 (6 bases). Germline-derived CDR1 and CDR2 are MNHEY and SMNVEV (reference sequence). Trimming shortened V by 6 bases and J by 4 bases, and 25 bases separated the two germline ends. The CDR3 totals 17 residues.

This clonotype occurred many times. The V call is TRBV29-1, the J call TRBJ1-4; maybe TRBD1 (6 bases). Trimming pared 2 bases from V and 4 bases from J, leaving 8 bases between. This CDR3 is 13 amino acids long. The germline gives CDR1 SQVTM, CDR2 ANQGSEA. CDR3 residues: CSVETGFNEKLFF. CDR3 nucleotides: TGCAGCGTTGAAACAGGGTTTAATGAAAAACTGTTTTTT.

This clonotype was seen at least ten times. The rearrangement joins TRBV29-1 to TRBJ1-1; a possible D gene is TRBD1 (6 bases). Looked up from germline, CDR1 is SQVTM and CDR2 is ANQGSEA. Trimming took off 6 bases at V and 4 bases at J, with 9 bases between the two ends. CDR3 size: 11 residues. The CDR3 coding sequence is TGCAGCGTGATACAGGGCACTGAAGCTTTCTTT. Its translation: CSVIQGTEAFF.

The table lists this clonotype with a few counts. CDR3 region: CASSKAPYSGSYEQYF. DNA of the CDR3: TGTGCCAGTAGTAAGGCCCCCTACAGCGGGAGTTACGAGCAGTACTTC. The J gene is TRBJ2-7, the V gene TRBV19; TRBD2 matches at 8 bases. CDR1 and CDR2 from the germline V gene are LNHDA and SQIVND (reference sequence). The trim removed 4 bases at V and 4 bases at J, leaving 12 bases unmatched. The CDR3 sequence is 16 residues long.